The rows below give T cell receptor beta chains drawn from one sample of a study of blood T cell repertoires in COVID-19. Measured with immunoSEQ multiplex PCR; TCRdb has only the in-frame clones, and not every one. The table includes approximately 140,000 clones, roughly 87% detected once. Specimen: PBMCs or T cells enriched from blood (not recorded which). These TCRs come from a middle-aged woman who had been exposed to COVID-19. CDR3s include the opening cysteine and the closing phenylalanine or tryptophan. D genes are given only for firm matches. The size entry is marked missing in some rows and otherwise reads once, few, many or a size class.

>TRBJ1-3|-|-|TRBV7-8
TGTGCCAGCAGCTTAGCGTCGTTCCCCAGGGGCGCCCCTGGAAACACCATATATTTT
CASSLASFPRGAPGNTIYF
>TRBJ1-3|-|TRBD1|TRBV2
TGTGCCAGCAGAGGGGGCGGGAACACCATATATTTT
CASRGGGNTIYF
>TRBJ1-2|-|-|TRBV6-5
TGTGCCAGCAGTTACGGAGAACTTGCGGGCTACACCTTC
CASSYGELAGYTF
>TRBJ1-2|-|-|TRBV12-3/TRBV12-4
TGTGCCAGCAGTTTCGGGGGTCAGGGCTACACCTTC
CASSFGGQGYTF
>TRBJ1-6|-|TRBD1|TRBV10-3
TGTGCCATCAGTGACTCCGGGACAGGCGTTAATTCACCCCTCCACTTT
CAISDSGTGVNSPLHF
>TRBJ1-1|-|-|TRBV6-5
TGTGCCGGTACAGAATCTATCATGAACACTGAAGCTTTCTTT
CAGTESIMNTEAFF
>TRBJ1-1|-|TRBD1|TRBV19
TGTGCCAGTAGAAAGGGACAGTCAGACACTGAAGCTTTCTTT
CASRKGQSDTEAFF
>TRBJ1-2|-|-|TRBV2
TGTGCCAGCAGTCAGGACCTCGGGGACTATGGCTACACCTTC
CASSQDLGDYGYTF
>TRBJ2-2|few|TRBD1|TRBV19
TGTGCCAGTAGTAAAGGGACAGGGGCCACCGGGGAGCTGTTTTTT
CASSKGTGATGELFF
>TRBJ1-5|-|-|TRBV6-2/TRBV6-3
TGTGCCAGCAGTTACCCCCAGGATAGCAATCAGCCCCAGCATTTT
CASSYPQDSNQPQHF
>TRBJ1-4|-|-|TRBV4-3
TGCGCCAGCAGCCGAGTACTGATTTCGAATGAAAAACTGTTTTTT
CASSRVLISNEKLFF